Listed here is a single T cell receptor beta chain. Its matching antigen is unknown. A read error is possible here, since a much larger clone lies one base away. This entry belongs to a study of T cells after yellow fever vaccination. Study findings and constraints: A weaker but faster secondary response was observed, peaking on day 5 versus 15. Subsequent booster samples again held most clones from primary vaccination (roughly 96% CD4, 85% to 90% CD8).

UMIs and a universal primer site were added when TCR cDNA was made by 5'RACE template switching. In TCRdb, the 5' RACE reads were re-called with MiXCR into one record per CDR3 protein. This sample has 400,000 or so distinct CDR3 sequences, with about 6% found just once. The sample consisted of PBMCs, taken 5 days after the yellow fever booster vaccination. The TCR sequence derives from a man aged 30-40 years who received the YFV17D yellow fever vaccine.

For the CDR3, the DNA is TGTGCCAGCAGTTTAGCGAAGTGGGACAGTGGTAGCACTGAAGCTTTCTTT. This sequence encodes CASSLAKWDSGSTEAFF. V and J are TRBV12-3 or TRBV12-4 and TRBJ1-1, with TRBD1 matching 7 bases. V trimming: 0 bases; J trimming: 4 bases; junction bases outside the gene matches: 11. This CDR3 has 17 residues.